This T cell receptor beta chain is from a study of cytomegalovirus exposure and HLA in healthy donors. The study, taken as a whole, reports: There were several of the most significant clusters that appeared linked to common viral pathogens in a later analysis.

About this clone: What it binds is unknown.

Donors consisted of healthy bone marrow donors. Trimming took 0 bases from V and 2 from J, leaving 11 bases between them. Germline values: CDR1 SGHVS, CDR2 FQNEAQ. The CDR3 length is 16 residues. The PCR contained 60 Vbeta and 13 Jbeta primers. TCRdb keeps only in-frame clones here, not all; method: immunoSEQ multiplex PCR. The sample lists approximately 120,000 clones, around two thirds occurring once. The rearrangement uses TRBV7-8 and TRBJ1-5, with D tentatively TRBD1 (5 bases). Sequenced input: PBMCs. This clonotype was sampled from a man aged 55 to 70 in good health and CMV-seropositive. CDR3 bases: TGTGCCAGCAGCTTAGCGCAGGGTCCTGGCAATCAGCCCCAGCATTTT. Its translation: CASSLAQGPGNQPQHF.